This T cell receptor beta chain was documented in a study of cytomegalovirus exposure and HLA in healthy donors. Points from the study as a whole: The authors later found TCR association rates varying by HLA locus, with DRB1 most and HLA-C fewest.

In this sample, this clone turned up a few times. Its cognate antigen is unknown. Germline CDR1 reads MGHDK; CDR2 reads SYGVNS. With 5 bases removed from V and 10 bases from J, the gap between germline ends came to 11 bases. This CDR3 has 11 residues. The PCR ran on 60 Vbeta and 13 Jbeta primers. Some clones are missing from TCRdb's copy, which holds only in-frame ones; the method was immunoSEQ multiplex PCR. The data contain roughly 110,000 clones, 82% of them singletons. What was sequenced was PBMCs. The rearrangement joins TRBV25-1 to TRBJ1-1; D ambiguous. The clonotype originates from a man aged 45-65 years in good health and CMV-seronegative. For the CDR3, the DNA is TGTGCCAGCAGTACATCGGGGAGAGCTTTCTTT. Its translation: CASSTSGRAFF. Supplemented by reference TRBV25-1 and TRBJ1-1, the full variable domain reads EADIYQTPRYLVIGTGKKITLECSQTMGHDKMYWYQQDPGMELHLIHYSYGVNSTEKGDLSSESTVSRIRTEHFPLTLESARPSHTSQYLCASSTSGRAFFGQGTRLTVV.